These T cell receptor beta chains were read from a single sample in a study of blood T cell repertoires in COVID-19. The method was immunoSEQ multiplex PCR; TCRdb's version includes in-frame clones alone and lacks a portion of them. Among tens of thousands of clones listed, more than 70% were seen once. The sample taken for sequencing was peripheral blood. Receptors were obtained from a human donor in a cohort sampled during active COVID-19. The donor label of this sample is uncertain. The CDR3 runs from the conserved cysteine through the conserved F or W. The order of the fields is J gene, V gene, D gene, clone size, CDR3 DNA, CDR3 protein. The D gene is left open where the match is weak. Clone size, where shown, is once, few, many, or a class for clones that have expanded.

TRBJ2-7	TRBV6-5	TRBD1	-	TGTGCCAGCAAGGGGGACAGGGTATCCTACGAGCAGTACTTC	CASKGDRVSYEQYF
TRBJ2-3	TRBV29-1	TRBD2	-	TGCAGCGAACAGGGTGAACGCGGGGGGACCACAGATACGCAGTATTTT	CSEQGERGGTTDTQYF
TRBJ2-3	TRBV28	-	-	TGTGCCAGCAGTTCCCAGCGGGGCACAGATACGCAGTATTTT	CASSSQRGTDTQYF
TRBJ1-1	TRBV5-1	-	-	TGCGCCAGCAGCTTGCGGGGAGACACTGAAGCTTTCTTT	CASSLRGDTEAFF
TRBJ2-2	TRBV5-1	TRBD1	-	TGCGCCAGCAGCTTGGGACAGGGGTCCGGGGAGCTGTTTTTT	CASSLGQGSGELFF
TRBJ2-4	TRBV2	TRBD1	-	TGTGCCAGCAGCGATATACAGGGGGTTAGAAACATTCAGTACTTC	CASSDIQGVRNIQYF
TRBJ2-3	TRBV30	TRBD2	few	TGTGCCTCGAGGAATGGACTAGCGGGAGTAGGTACGCAGTATTTT	CASRNGLAGVGTQYF
TRBJ2-1	TRBV30	TRBD2	-	TGTGCCTGGAGCCGAGGGACTAGCGGGAGTATAGGTAGTGAGCAGTTCTTC	CAWSRGTSGSIGSEQFF
TRBJ1-1	TRBV7-9	-	-	TGTGCCAGCAGTTCCTCCCGGGACACTGAAGCTTTCTTT	CASSSSRDTEAFF
TRBJ2-7	TRBV5-1	TRBD2	-	TGCGCCAGCAGCCAAGGGGCGGGAGTCAGGGCCGAGCAGTACTTC	CASSQGAGVRAEQYF
TRBJ2-7	TRBV5-1	TRBD1	once	TGCGCCAGCAGCTTCCGGGACAGGTCCTACGAGCAGTACTTC	CASSFRDRSYEQYF
TRBJ1-4	TRBV28	-	-	TGTGCCAGCAGTCCCGAGTCGGGATGGGGGGCTAATGAAAAACTGTTTTTT	CASSPESGWGANEKLFF
TRBJ2-1	TRBV19	TRBD1	-	TGTGCCAGTAGTTCTCGGACAGGGGGCTCCTACAATGAGCAGTTCTTC	CASSSRTGGSYNEQFF
TRBJ1-5	TRBV24-1	TRBD1	-	TGTGCCACCAGTGATCATAGGACAGGGAACTCGGGTAATCAGCCCCAGCATTTT	CATSDHRTGNSGNQPQHF